The rows below give T cell receptor beta chains drawn from one sample of a study of blood T cell repertoires in COVID-19. The data were produced by immunoSEQ multiplex PCR, yet TCRdb's version contains in-frame clones alone and is incomplete. The repertoire holds about 110,000 clones, about three quarters seen once, with more than 4% in the top ten. The specimen was peripheral blood. The receptors derive from a human donor in a cohort sampled during active or convalescent COVID-19. Each CDR3 is given with its conserved first and last residue. A D gene is named only where the DNA matches it firmly. Some rows have no size entry. The others give once, few or many, or a class for an expanded clone.

CDR3 length: 13
D gene: TRBD1
J gene: TRBJ2-7
V gene: TRBV24-1
clone size: NA
CDR3 protein: CATGTDKLYEQYF
CDR3 DNA: TGTGCCACCGGGACAGACAAACTCTACGAGCAGTACTTC

CDR3 length: 13
D gene: NA
J gene: TRBJ1-1
V gene: TRBV12-3/TRBV12-4
clone size: NA
CDR3 protein: CASSQRLVAEAFF
CDR3 DNA: TGTGCCAGCAGCCAGAGGTTGGTGGCTGAAGCTTTCTTT

CDR3 length: 12
D gene: NA
J gene: TRBJ1-2
V gene: TRBV29-1
clone size: NA
CDR3 protein: CSTSTGNYGYTF
CDR3 DNA: TGCAGCACTTCCACAGGAAATTATGGCTACACCTTC

CDR3 length: 16
D gene: TRBD1
J gene: TRBJ2-2
V gene: TRBV6-5
clone size: NA
CDR3 protein: CASSYSGQANTGELFF
CDR3 DNA: TGTGCCAGCAGTTACTCGGGACAGGCGAACACCGGGGAGCTGTTTTTT

CDR3 length: 16
D gene: TRBD1
J gene: TRBJ1-5
V gene: TRBV7-8
clone size: NA
CDR3 protein: CASSPQGARANQPQHF
CDR3 DNA: TGTGCCAGCAGCCCGCAGGGGGCGCGTGCCAATCAGCCCCAGCATTTT

CDR3 length: 17
D gene: TRBD1
J gene: TRBJ1-6
V gene: TRBV2
clone size: NA
CDR3 protein: CASSEARTGRGNSPLHF
CDR3 DNA: TGTGCCAGCAGTGAAGCTCGGACAGGGCGGGGGAATTCACCCCTCCACTTT

CDR3 length: 15
D gene: NA
J gene: TRBJ1-2
V gene: TRBV27
clone size: NA
CDR3 protein: CASSFSSFGGGGYTF
CDR3 DNA: TGTGCCAGCAGTTTCTCATCTTTCGGCGGGGGAGGCTACACCTTC

CDR3 length: 15
D gene: TRBD1
J gene: TRBJ2-4
V gene: TRBV10-2
clone size: NA
CDR3 protein: CASSKGGSTKNIQYF
CDR3 DNA: TGCGCCAGCAGTAAAGGGGGCTCGACCAAAAACATTCAGTACTTC

CDR3 length: 11
D gene: NA
J gene: TRBJ1-2
V gene: TRBV18
clone size: NA
CDR3 protein: CASRDVYGYTF
CDR3 DNA: TGTGCCAGTCGGGATGTCTATGGCTACACCTTC

CDR3 length: 14
D gene: TRBD1
J gene: TRBJ2-1
V gene: TRBV7-2
clone size: NA
CDR3 protein: CASSLPRQGHEQFF
CDR3 DNA: TGTGCCAGCAGCTTACCCCGACAGGGGCATGAGCAGTTCTTC

CDR3 length: 16
D gene: TRBD1
J gene: TRBJ2-3
V gene: TRBV27
clone size: NA
CDR3 protein: CASSLRTGISTDTQYF
CDR3 DNA: TGTGCCAGCAGTTTAAGGACAGGCATTTCCACAGATACGCAGTATTTT

CDR3 length: 15
D gene: TRBD1
J gene: TRBJ2-2
V gene: TRBV27
clone size: NA
CDR3 protein: CASTSGTGNTGELFF
CDR3 DNA: TGTGCCAGCACTTCCGGGACAGGCAACACCGGGGAGCTGTTTTTT

CDR3 length: 11
D gene: TRBD1
J gene: TRBJ1-1
V gene: TRBV24-1
clone size: NA
CDR3 protein: CATRTGTEAFF
CDR3 DNA: TGTGCCACCCGGACAGGCACTGAAGCTTTCTTT

CDR3 length: 15
D gene: NA
J gene: TRBJ2-5
V gene: TRBV7-7
clone size: NA
CDR3 protein: CASSRDTARGETQYF
CDR3 DNA: TGTGCCAGCAGTCGGGACACCGCGCGGGGGGAGACCCAGTACTTC

CDR3 length: 14
D gene: NA
J gene: TRBJ1-2
V gene: TRBV7-8
clone size: NA
CDR3 protein: CASSLLDTNYGYTF
CDR3 DNA: TGTGCCAGCAGCTTATTAGATACTAACTATGGCTACACCTTC

CDR3 length: 13
D gene: NA
J gene: TRBJ2-2
V gene: TRBV12-3/TRBV12-4
clone size: NA
CDR3 protein: CASSPQNTGELFF
CDR3 DNA: TGTGCCAGCAGTCCCCAAAACACCGGGGAGCTGTTTTTT

CDR3 length: 17
D gene: TRBD2
J gene: TRBJ2-7
V gene: TRBV7-8
clone size: few
CDR3 protein: CASSLGGAAGANYEQYF
CDR3 DNA: TGTGCCAGCAGCTTAGGTGGAGCAGCGGGGGCTAACTACGAGCAGTACTTC

CDR3 length: 16
D gene: NA
J gene: TRBJ1-4
V gene: TRBV7-6
clone size: few
CDR3 protein: CASSLRVIATNEKLFF
CDR3 DNA: TGTGCCAGCAGCTTAAGAGTCATCGCAACTAATGAAAAACTGTTTTTT

CDR3 length: 13
D gene: NA
J gene: TRBJ2-2
V gene: TRBV6-5
clone size: once
CDR3 protein: CASSIRETGELFF
CDR3 DNA: TGTGCCAGCAGTATACGGGAAACCGGGGAGCTGTTTTTT

CDR3 length: 14
D gene: NA
J gene: TRBJ2-3
V gene: TRBV10-3
clone size: NA
CDR3 protein: CAIRTPSIPDTQYF
CDR3 DNA: TGTGCCATCCGGACTCCCAGTATTCCAGATACGCAGTATTTT

CDR3 length: 15
D gene: NA
J gene: TRBJ2-7
V gene: TRBV19
clone size: NA
CDR3 protein: CASSIEGRNPYEQYF
CDR3 DNA: TGTGCCAGTAGTATCGAAGGGAGAAATCCCTACGAGCAGTACTTC

CDR3 length: 13
D gene: NA
J gene: TRBJ1-6
V gene: TRBV5-1
clone size: NA
CDR3 protein: CASSLAEGSPLHF
CDR3 DNA: TGCGCCAGCAGCTTGGCCGAGGGTTCACCCCTCCACTTT

CDR3 length: 14
D gene: NA
J gene: TRBJ2-5
V gene: TRBV6-5
clone size: NA
CDR3 protein: CASSYFGSGETQYF
CDR3 DNA: TGTGCCAGCAGTTACTTTGGGAGCGGGGAGACCCAGTACTTC

CDR3 length: 16
D gene: TRBD2
J gene: TRBJ2-3
V gene: TRBV20-1
clone size: NA
CDR3 protein: CSASWPAGGPTDTQYF
CDR3 DNA: TGCAGTGCTAGTTGGCCAGCGGGGGGGCCCACAGATACGCAGTATTTT

CDR3 length: 16
D gene: TRBD1
J gene: TRBJ1-1
V gene: TRBV10-3
clone size: many
CDR3 protein: CAIRPDRGTMNTEAFF
CDR3 DNA: TGTGCCATCAGACCTGACAGGGGGACAATGAACACTGAAGCTTTCTTT

CDR3 length: 13
D gene: NA
J gene: TRBJ2-2
V gene: TRBV7-9
clone size: NA
CDR3 protein: CASSFGEPGELFF
CDR3 DNA: TGTGCCAGCAGCTTTGGGGAGCCCGGGGAGCTGTTTTTT

CDR3 length: 14
D gene: TRBD1
J gene: TRBJ1-5
V gene: TRBV3-1/TRBV3-2
clone size: NA
CDR3 protein: CAGGQEERNQPQHF
CDR3 DNA: TGTGCCGGGGGACAGGAAGAGAGAAATCAGCCCCAGCATTTT

CDR3 length: 18
D gene: NA
J gene: TRBJ2-1
V gene: TRBV4-1
clone size: NA
CDR3 protein: CASSQESAARTVYNEQFF
CDR3 DNA: TGCGCCAGCAGCCAAGAATCAGCGGCCAGGACGGTCTACAATGAGCAGTTCTTC